Detailed here is one TCR beta chain. The data were taken from a study of shared clonotypes between healthy human individuals. Per germline, CDR1 MDHEN and CDR2 SYDVKM. The CDR3 is 13 amino acids. Trimming shortened V by 5 bases and J by 6 bases, and 11 bases separated the two germline ends. This table comes from immunoSEQ multiplex PCR, and its TCRdb copy is limited to in-frame clones, with some not included. This table has 2 million to 2.5 million clones, just under 95% appearing once. The rearrangement links TRBV28 to TRBJ2-1; D might be TRBD1 (6 bases). The sequencing input was naive CD4+ T cells from PBMCs. The subset: CD45RA+ positively selected. The sequence was obtained from a young man in good health. Some clones in this sample may be carry-over from other donors' samples. CDR3 in DNA: TGTGCCAGCAGTACCACAGGGATCAATGAGCAGTTCTTC. It codes for CASSTTGINEQFF.